Detailed here is one TCR beta chain. The data derive from a study of human T cells and chemical hapten exposure. This CDR3 has 13 residues. CDR1 SGHRS and CDR2 YFSETQ come from the germline V gene. V lost 4 bases, J lost 5 bases, and 5 bases stayed unmatched. TCRdb reprocessed the RACE reads via MiXCR and lists one record per CDR3 protein. The data show about 98,000 distinct CDR3 sequences, 10% to 11% seen once. Time point described: pre-sensitization, week 0. Described treatment: therapeutic diphenylcyclopropenone sensitization with weekly scalp DPC. The material was whole blood, obtained in connection with sensitization to the hapten diphenylcyclopropenone (DPC). This sequence joins TRBV5-1 and TRBJ2-5; 7 bases line up with TRBD1. This TCR derives from an older woman with alopecia areata. Some clones in this sample may be carry-over from other donors' samples. CDR3 in amino acids: CASSQPTGETQYF. CDR3 sequence (DNA): TGCGCCAGCAGCCAACCGACAGGGGAGACCCAGTACTTC.